This paragraph reports one TCR beta chain. Its target is not known. The germline gives CDR1 SGHTA, CDR2 FQGNSA. CDR3 length equals 15 residues. Trimming shortened V by 3 bases and J by 0 bases, and 9 bases separated the two germline ends. The record originates from a study of blood T cells in healthy people across ages. Study results and limitations: No one knew whether donors had CMV, which possibly confounded expanded clonotype changes.

There were at least 5 micrograms of total RNA extracted from every sample. The use of a sample-barcoded 5' primer and a J-beta primer mix characterized a second PCR of roughly 6 to 11 cycles. Each TCR beta cDNA got a 12-nucleotide random molecular identifier. TCRdb itself ran the 5' RACE reads through MiXCR, one entry per CDR3 protein. The table shows around 1.5 million distinct CDR3 sequences, with approximately 59% occurring only once. This chain connects TRBV7-2 to TRBJ2-1; tentatively, D is TRBD1 or TRBD2 (5 bases each). The sequencing input was blood. The TCR comes from a young man in good health. The CDR3 DNA is TGTGCCAGCAGCTTGTCCGGGACCTCCTACAATGAGCAGTTCTTC. It encodes CASSLSGTSYNEQFF.